The source of this T cell receptor beta chain is a study of early T cells in non-severe SARS-CoV-2 infection. Study-wide context: Sequencing targeted bulk RNA from unsorted whole blood, leaving chains unpaired. Study-level results: A preference for anti-spike CD8 responses marked VDJdb matching, which missed private and CD4 specificities.

The CDR3 is 14 residues long. The germline V gene encodes CDR1 SGHVS and CDR2 FNYEAQ. V dropped 3 bases and J dropped 5; count of bases not matched to a gene: 6. Researchers attached unique molecular identifiers to individual cDNA molecules. Using its own MiXCR run on the 5' RACE reads, TCRdb lists one record per CDR3 protein. The table records roughly 20,000 distinct CDR3 sequences, approximately 3.8% of them present only once. As for this clonotype: Its antigen remains unidentified.

The genes are TRBV7-6 and TRBJ1-1; TRBD1 aligns across 7 bases. This TCR was recovered from an adult who was a healthcare worker with PCR-confirmed SARS-CoV-2 infection or an uninfected control (not recorded which). Sequencing was performed on whole blood. This CDR3 reads CASSFHRGVTEAFF. The CDR3 nucleotides read TGTGCCAGCAGCTTCCACAGGGGAGTGACTGAAGCTTTCTTT.